One sample yielded the 15 T cell receptor beta chains listed below, sequenced in a study of shared clonotypes between healthy human individuals. The method was immunoSEQ multiplex PCR; TCRdb's version includes in-frame clones alone and lacks a portion of them. The sample contains over a million clones, 96% of which appear only once. Sequenced: naive CD4+ T cells sorted from blood. Subset denoted: CD45RA+ positively selected. The receptors shown here come from a man younger than 40 in good health.

The chain carries TRBV13 and TRBJ2-3; TRBD2 agrees at 9 bases. Germline V gene lookup returns CDR1 PRHDT and CDR2 FYEKMQ (reference sequence). This CDR3 comprises 15 residues. Trimming removed 4 bases from V and 1 base from J; junction bases left unmatched: 3. CDR3 residues: CASSSGGRGTDTQYF. The CDR3 DNA sequence: TGTGCCAGCAGCTCCGGCGGGAGGGGCACAGATACGCAGTATTTT.

The V and J genes are TRBV10-1 and TRBJ2-7, with 7 bases fitting TRBD1. V shed 4 bases and J 1 base; nucleotides not matched to a gene: 4. CDR1 is WNHNN, CDR2 SYGVQD, per germline (reference sequence). The CDR3 contains 14 residues. This CDR3 reads CASSGPGQSYEQYF. Here the CDR3 DNA reads TGCGCCAGCAGTGGGCCGGGACAGTCCTACGAGCAGTACTTC.

V usage is TRBV28 and J usage is TRBJ1-3; D is unclear. Trimming left V 0 bases short and J 3 bases short, with 12 bases between. CDR1 and CDR2 (germline): MDHEN, SYDVKM. The CDR3 length is 16 residues. CDR3 in amino acids: CASSLWGPGFGNTIYF. The CDR3 DNA follows: TGTGCCAGCAGTTTATGGGGCCCCGGTTTTGGAAACACCATATATTTT. The full variable domain, in which reference TRBV28 and TRBJ1-3 provide the parts outside the CDR3, is DVKVTQSSRYLVKRTGEKVFLECVQDMDHENMFWYRQDPGLGLRLIYFSYDVKMKEKGDIPEGYSVSREKKERFSLILESASTNQTSMYLCASSLWGPGFGNTIYFGEGSWLTVV.

As concerns this clone: Other nucleotide sequences from this sample produce the same CDR3. V gene TRBV29-1 combines with J gene TRBJ1-1, with unresolved D. The CDR3 consists of 11 residues. Trimming took off 6 bases at V and 1 base at J, with 6 bases between the two ends. CDR1 and CDR2 (germline): SQVTM, ANQGSEA. CDR3 sequence (DNA): TGCAGCGTAAGACAGAACACTGAAGCTTTCTTT. This codes for CSVRQNTEAFF.

This rearrangement joins TRBV4-3 to TRBJ2-3; a weak D match, TRBD1 (6 bases). CDR1 is LGHNA, CDR2 YSLEER, per germline. Trimming took off 0 bases at V and 0 bases at J, with 22 bases between the two ends. This CDR3 is built from 20 residues. CDR3 in DNA: TGCGCCAGCAGCCAAGACCTGGGGGCAGGACGACTGTCTAGCACAGATACGCAGTATTTT. This encodes CASSQDLGAGRLSSTDTQYF.

The rearrangement links TRBV5-5 to TRBJ1-4; 9 bases map to TRBD1. The CDR3 loop spans 16 amino acids. The germline gives CDR1 SGHKS, CDR2 YYEKEE (reference sequence). V was clipped by 4 bases and J by 7 bases; unmatched bases: 11. CDR3 sequence (DNA): TGTGCCAGCAGCGTGGGACAGGGCGTCCCTGGTGAAAAACTGTTTTTT. It codes for CASSVGQGVPGEKLFF.

As to this clone: Other DNA sequences within the sample encode an identical CDR3. This rearrangement joins TRBV20-1 to TRBJ1-2; D is unresolved. Trimming pared 6 bases from V and 8 bases from J, leaving 13 bases between. The CDR3 loop spans 11 amino acids. The V gene's germline CDR1 is DFQATT and CDR2 SNEGSKA (reference sequence). The chain's CDR3 is CSARNREGYTF. For the CDR3, the DNA is TGCAGTGCCCGCAACCGTGAGGGCTACACCTTC.

The rearrangement uses TRBV7-9 and TRBJ2-3; TRBD2 agrees at 10 bases. Germline V gene sequence: CDR1 SEHNR, CDR2 FQNEAQ (reference sequence). The CDR3 has 15 amino acids. V shed 4 bases and J 2 bases; nucleotides not matched to a gene: 3. CDR3 protein: CASSSSGRLTDTQYF. CDR3 nucleotide sequence: TGTGCCAGCAGCTCTAGCGGGAGACTCACAGATACGCAGTATTTT.

This clone appeared once. This CDR3 is CASSLDRAGAVAYNEQFF. DNA for the CDR3: TGTGCCAGCAGCTTAGATAGGGCGGGAGCGGTCGCCTACAATGAGCAGTTCTTC. The V and J genes are TRBV7-2 and TRBJ2-1, with 7 bases identical to TRBD2. CDR1 and CDR2 from the germline V gene are SGHTA and FQGNSA. This CDR3 spans 18 amino acids. V trimming: 1 base; J trimming: 2 bases; junction bases outside the gene matches: 11.

V usage is TRBV28 and J usage is TRBJ2-7; 8 bases are a match to TRBD1. The junction had 7 bases not matched to a gene; V was cut back by 6 bases and J by 0 bases. The germline gives CDR1 MDHEN, CDR2 SYDVKM. This CDR3 is 15 amino acids long. The CDR3 sequence is CASSEAGGSSYEQYF. CDR3 nucleotide sequence: TGTGCCAGCAGCGAAGCAGGGGGCAGCTCCTACGAGCAGTACTTC.

In its sample, this clone was seen once. The chain links TRBV28 to TRBJ1-2; 9 nucleotides match TRBD1. The length of the CDR3 is 13 residues. J gave up 7 bases and V 6 bases, and 6 bases lay outside the gene matches. CDR1 and CDR2 from the germline V gene are MDHEN and SYDVKM. The CDR3 region has the DNA TGTGCCAGCAGCTCGACAGGGGGAAGTGGCTACACCTTC. It encodes CASSSTGGSGYTF.

V usage is TRBV7-9 and J usage is TRBJ2-7, with D possibly TRBD2 on 6 matching bases. The CDR3 runs to 14 residues. V lost 5 bases to trimming and J lost 2 bases, with 13 bases between them. Germline assignment: CDR1 SEHNR and CDR2 FQNEAQ (reference sequence). The CDR3 DNA follows: TGTGCCAGCAGCCCCGGGACTTACACCTACGAGCAGTACTTC. Its translation: CASSPGTYTYEQYF. The full variable domain, rest sourced from reference TRBV7-9 and TRBJ2-7, is DTGVSQNPRHKITKRGQNVTFRCDPISEHNRLYWYRQTLGQGPEFLTYFQNEAQLEKSRLLSDRFSAERPKGSFSTLEIQRTEQGDSAMYLCASSPGTYTYEQYFGPGTRLTVT.

V is TRBV4-3 and J is TRBJ2-2, with 10 bases that match TRBD2. This CDR3 contains 16 residues. V shed 6 bases, J shed 6 bases, and the junction held 10 bases outside the gene matches. Per germline, CDR1 LGHNA and CDR2 YSLEER. The CDR3 DNA follows: TGCGCCAGCAGTCGTGATAGCGGGAGGTTGCCCGGGGAGCTGTTTTTT. Its translation: CASSRDSGRLPGELFF.

The chain carries TRBV10-2 and TRBJ2-5; weak D call: TRBD1 (6 bases). Germline V gives CDR1 WSHSY, CDR2 SAAADI. The V gene lost 6 bases and the J gene lost 3 bases, with 17 bases spanning the gap. There are 15 residues in the CDR3. This chain's CDR3 is CASSDEKQGKETQYF. DNA for the CDR3: TGCGCCAGCAGCGATGAAAAGCAGGGGAAAGAGACCCAGTACTTC.

The gene calls are TRBV29-1 and TRBJ1-1; D not resolved. The CDR3 runs 11 residues. Trimming pared 5 bases from V and 1 base from J, leaving 5 bases between. Germline values: CDR1 SQVTM, CDR2 ANQGSEA. CDR3 protein: CSVSWNTEAFF. The CDR3 DNA reads TGCAGCGTTTCGTGGAACACTGAAGCTTTCTTT.